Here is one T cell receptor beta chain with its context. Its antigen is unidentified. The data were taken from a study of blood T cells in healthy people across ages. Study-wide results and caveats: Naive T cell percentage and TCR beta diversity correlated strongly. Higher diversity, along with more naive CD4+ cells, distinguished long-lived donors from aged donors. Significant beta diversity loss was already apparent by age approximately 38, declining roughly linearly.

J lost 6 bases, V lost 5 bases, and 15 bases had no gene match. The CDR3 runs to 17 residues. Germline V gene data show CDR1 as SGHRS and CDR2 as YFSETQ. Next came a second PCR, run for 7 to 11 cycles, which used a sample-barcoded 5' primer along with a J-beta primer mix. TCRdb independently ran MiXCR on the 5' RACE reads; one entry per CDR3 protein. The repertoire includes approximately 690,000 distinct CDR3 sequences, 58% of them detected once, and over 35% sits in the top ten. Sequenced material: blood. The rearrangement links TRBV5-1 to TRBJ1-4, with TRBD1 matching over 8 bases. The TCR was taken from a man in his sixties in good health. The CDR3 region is CASRRKVSDRADEKLFF. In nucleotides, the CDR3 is TGCGCCAGCAGGCGGAAGGTTTCGGACAGGGCAGATGAAAAACTGTTTTTT. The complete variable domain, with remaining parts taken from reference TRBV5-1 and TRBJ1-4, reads KAGVTQTPRYLIKTRGQQVTLSCSPISGHRSVSWYQQTPGQGLQFLFEYFSETQRNKGNFPGRFSGRQFSNSRSEMNVSTLELGDSALYLCASRRKVSDRADEKLFFGSGTQLSVL.